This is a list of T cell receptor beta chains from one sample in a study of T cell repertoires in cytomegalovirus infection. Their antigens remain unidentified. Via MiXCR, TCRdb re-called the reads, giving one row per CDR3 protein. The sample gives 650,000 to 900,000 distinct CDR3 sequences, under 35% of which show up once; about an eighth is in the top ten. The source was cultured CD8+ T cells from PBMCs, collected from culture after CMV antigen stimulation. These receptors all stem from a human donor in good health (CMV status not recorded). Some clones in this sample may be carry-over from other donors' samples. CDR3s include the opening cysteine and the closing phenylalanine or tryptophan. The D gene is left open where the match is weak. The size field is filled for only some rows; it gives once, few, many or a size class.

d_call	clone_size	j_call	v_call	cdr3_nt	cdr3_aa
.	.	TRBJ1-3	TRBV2	TGTGCCAGCAGTGAGGAGTCTGGAAACACCATATATTTT	CASSEESGNTIYF
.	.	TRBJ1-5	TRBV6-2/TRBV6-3	TGTGCCAGCAGTTACTCGGGGGTCAATCAGCCCCAGCATTTT	CASSYSGVNQPQHF
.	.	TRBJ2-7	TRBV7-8	TGTGCCAGCAGCCCCGGGGCAGGTAGGCGGTACGAGCAGTACTTC	CASSPGAGRRYEQYF
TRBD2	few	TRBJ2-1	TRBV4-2	TGTGCCAGCAGCCCTCAGCGGGGGGGCCCCTACAATGAGCAGTTCTTC	CASSPQRGGPYNEQFF
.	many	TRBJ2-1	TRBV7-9	TGTGCCAGCAGCCAGGACCCGTTTTCGTACAATGAGCAGTTCTTC	CASSQDPFSYNEQFF
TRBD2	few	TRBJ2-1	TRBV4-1	TGCGCCAGCAGCCAAGATTGGGGGGGAACGGACAATGAGCAGTTCTTC	CASSQDWGGTDNEQFF
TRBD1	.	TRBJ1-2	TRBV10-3	TGTGCCATCCGTGAGTCGGGACAGGACTATGGCTACACCTTC	CAIRESGQDYGYTF
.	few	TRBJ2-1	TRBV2	TGTGCCAGCAGTGAAGAAGGGAGAGGGGCGGATGAGCAGTTCTTC	CASSEEGRGADEQFF
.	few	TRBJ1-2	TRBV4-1	TGCGCCAGCAGCCATGGATCCTATGGCTACACCTTC	CASSHGSYGYTF
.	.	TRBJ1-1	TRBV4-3	TGCGCCAGCAGCCCGCAAGGGCAAAGGGGCTATACTGAAGCTTTCTTT	CASSPQGQRGYTEAFF
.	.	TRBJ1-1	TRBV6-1	TGTGCCACCAAGTCGGGACGGCAGCAAGCTTTCTTT	CATKSGRQQAFF
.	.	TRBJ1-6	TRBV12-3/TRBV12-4	TGTGCCAGCAGTTTTACCAGGCCGAATTCACCCCTCCACTTT	CASSFTRPNSPLHF
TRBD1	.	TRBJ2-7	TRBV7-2	TGTGCCAGCAGCCTGGGACAGGCCTACGATCAGTACTTC	CASSLGQAYDQYF
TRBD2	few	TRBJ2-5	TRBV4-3	TGCGCCAGCAGCCAAGCGGGGGGGAAGGAGACCCAGTACTTC	CASSQAGGKETQYF
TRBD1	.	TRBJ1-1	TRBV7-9	TGTGCCAGCAGCGCGCTCGACAGGGAGCGGGGGGAAGCTTTCTTT	CASSALDRERGEAFF
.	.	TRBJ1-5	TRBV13	TGTGCCAGCAGCCAAGCGGCTCAGCCCCAGCATTTT	CASSQAAQPQHF
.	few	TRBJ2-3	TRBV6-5	TGTGCCAGCACCCTCGGAGCGGTACCTGTGGGAGATACGCAGTATTTT	CASTLGAVPVGDTQYF
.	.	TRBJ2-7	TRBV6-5	TGTGCCAGCAGCAAGGGAGCCTTCTACGAGCAGTACTTC	CASSKGAFYEQYF
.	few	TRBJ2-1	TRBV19	TGTGCCAGTAGTATAGATTTGGGGAGGACCTACAATGAGCAGTTCTTC	CASSIDLGRTYNEQFF
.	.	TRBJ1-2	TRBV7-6	TGTGCCAGCAGCAATAAGGACAGCTACAACTATGGCTACACCTTC	CASSNKDSYNYGYTF
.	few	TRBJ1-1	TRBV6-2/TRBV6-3	TGTGCCAGCAACCTCGGGGGGCTGGGCACTGAAGCTTTCTTT	CASNLGGLGTEAFF
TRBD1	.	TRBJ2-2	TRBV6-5	TGTGCCAGCAGCCCCCCGGGACAGGGTGGTACCGGGGAGCTGTTTTTT	CASSPPGQGGTGELFF
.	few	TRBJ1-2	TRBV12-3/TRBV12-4	TGTGCCAGCAGCCCTTTCCAGGGCGAGGGCTACACCTTC	CASSPFQGEGYTF
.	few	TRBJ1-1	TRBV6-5	TGTGCCAGCAGTAAATCTCTCCGGTTGGGGTACACTGAAGCTTTCTTT	CASSKSLRLGYTEAFF
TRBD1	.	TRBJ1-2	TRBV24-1	TGTGCCACCAGTGGAGGGGACAGCTATGGCTACACCTTC	CATSGGDSYGYTF
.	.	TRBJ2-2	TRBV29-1	TGCAGCGTTTCGGGGGGCGTAAACACCGGGGAGCTGTTTTTT	CSVSGGVNTGELFF
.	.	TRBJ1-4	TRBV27	TGTGCCAGCAGGGGGGAGACTTCGGGAAAACTGTTTTTT	CASRGETSGKLFF
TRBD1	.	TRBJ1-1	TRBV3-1	TGTGCCATCCGACAGGGTACCGCTGAAGCTTTCTTT	CAIRQGTAEAFF
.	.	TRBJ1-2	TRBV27	TGTGCCAGCAGTGAACAAGCTGCTAACTATGGCTACACCTTC	CASSEQAANYGYTF
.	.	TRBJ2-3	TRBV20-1	TGCAGGGCTAACCCTAGAGGGGGGGGGGATACGCAGTATTTT	CRANPRGGGDTQYF
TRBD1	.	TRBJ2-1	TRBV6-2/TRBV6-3	TGTGCCAGCAGTTACCTGGACAGGGAAAATGAGCAGTTCTTC	CASSYLDRENEQFF
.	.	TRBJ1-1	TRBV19	TGTGCCAGTTGTATGACGGAAGGTAACACTGAAGCTTTCTTT	CASCMTEGNTEAFF
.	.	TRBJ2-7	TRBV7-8	TGTGCCAGCAGGGGCGCGGGCCGAGACTACGAGCAGTACTTC	CASRGAGRDYEQYF
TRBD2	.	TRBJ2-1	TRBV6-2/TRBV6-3	TGTGCCAGCAGTGTGACTAGCGGGGACTTTAATGAGCAGTTCTTC	CASSVTSGDFNEQFF
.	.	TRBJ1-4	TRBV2	TGTGCCAGCAGTGATGGTATGGGGCTTGATGAAAAACTGTTTTTT	CASSDGMGLDEKLFF
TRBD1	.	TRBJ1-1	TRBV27	TGTGCCAGTAGCAGGGGGGCCACTGAAGCTTTCTTT	CASSRGATEAFF
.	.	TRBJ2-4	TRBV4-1	TGCGCCAGCAGCCCCGGAGTCAAAAACATTCAGTACTTC	CASSPGVKNIQYF
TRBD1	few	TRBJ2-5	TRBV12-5	TGTGCTAGTGGTTTGGACGCCGGGACAGCTTACCAAGAGACCCAGTACTTC	CASGLDAGTAYQETQYF
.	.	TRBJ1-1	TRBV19	TGTGCCAGTAGCAAGGACGGGTTTGAAGCTTTCTTT	CASSKDGFEAFF
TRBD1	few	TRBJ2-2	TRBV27	TGTGCCAGCAGAACCGGGACAGGGACCGGGGAGCTGTTTTTT	CASRTGTGTGELFF
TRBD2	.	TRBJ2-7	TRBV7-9	TGTGCCACCAGCGGGAGCTCCTACGAGCAGTACTTC	CATSGSSYEQYF
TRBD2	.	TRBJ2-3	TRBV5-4	TGTGCCAGCAGCTCTTGGACTAGCGAATTGTCAGATACGCAGTATTTT	CASSSWTSELSDTQYF
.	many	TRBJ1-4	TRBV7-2	TGTGCCAGCAGCTTTTGGGGCAGGGATGAAAAACTGTTTTTT	CASSFWGRDEKLFF
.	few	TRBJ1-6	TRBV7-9	TGTGCCAGCAGCGGCGGATATTCACCCCTCCACTTT	CASSGGYSPLHF
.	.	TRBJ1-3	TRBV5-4	TGTGCCAGCAGCCCTGCTCAGGGGACCTCTGGAAACACCATATATTTT	CASSPAQGTSGNTIYF